Detailed here is one TCR beta chain. Antigen unknown. CDR1 and CDR2 (germline): SEHNR, FQNEAQ (reference sequence). The V end was cut by 1 base, the J end by 0 bases, with 12 bases between. The CDR3 sequence is 17 residues long. These data originate in a study of vaccination and CD4 T cells after COVID-19. The assay that was used to sequence DNA from cultured CD4+ T cells was the Oncomine TCR Beta short-read assay. Via MiXCR, TCRdb re-called the PCR reads, giving one row per CDR3 protein. The table has fewer than 25,000 distinct CDR3 sequences, almost 50% seen once. Treatment of the sample: roughly 10-day PBMC culture with coronavirus spike peptide pools or control peptides (ViraFEST assay).

This clonotype was obtained from a human donor who had recovered from COVID-19. What was sequenced was CD4+ T cells from blood, cultured in vitro. The rearrangement uses TRBV7-9 and TRBJ2-2, with TRBD2 as a possible D gene (7 bases). The CDR3 DNA follows: TGTGCCAGCAGCTTAGGGGGGGGGCACCCGAACACCGGGGAGCTGTTTTTT. This gives the protein CASSLGGGHPNTGELFF.